A single sample is the source of the 19 T cell receptor beta chains below, sequenced in a study of vaccination and CD4 T cells after COVID-19. Their cognate antigens are unknown. The Oncomine TCR Beta short-read assay was applied to DNA of cultured CD4+ T cells. TCRdb re-called the PCR reads through MiXCR, storing one row per CDR3 protein. The sample holds about 21,000 distinct CDR3 sequences; 70% are singletons and the top ten take 8.6%. Specified treatment: roughly 10-day PBMC culture with coronavirus spike peptide pools or control peptides (ViraFEST assay). Sequencing was carried out using CD4+ T cells from blood, cultured in vitro. Receptors originate from a human donor who had recovered from COVID-19.

This clonotype showed up just once. The rearrangement links TRBV20-1 to TRBJ1-1, with D tentatively TRBD1 (5 bases). Germline V gene sequence: CDR1 DFQATT, CDR2 SNEGSKA (reference sequence). Trimming took 6 bases from V and 6 from J, leaving 17 bases between them. The CDR3 consists of 13 residues. The CDR3 nucleotides are TGCAGTGCGCTGGAGTCCTGGGGCGCTGAAGCTTTCTTT. It codes for CSALESWGAEAFF.

The V call is TRBV19, the J call TRBJ1-1; D ambiguous. This CDR3 is 13 amino acids long. V was trimmed by 5 bases and J by 2 bases, leaving 9 bases between them. Germline V gives CDR1 LNHDA, CDR2 SQIVND (reference sequence). The CDR3 region is CASSQAFNTEAFF. The CDR3 DNA is TGTGCCAGTAGTCAGGCCTTTAACACTGAAGCTTTCTTT.

The chain carries TRBV11-2 and TRBJ2-3; D unresolved. V was clipped by 5 bases and J by 3 bases, with 18 bases between them. Germline V gene sequence: CDR1 SGHAT, CDR2 FQNNGV. The CDR3 has 16 residues. The CDR3 reads CASSPRASGKTDTQYF. The CDR3 bases are TGTGCCAGCAGCCCGAGAGCCTCTGGGAAGACAGATACGCAGTATTTT.

CDR3 sequence (DNA): TGCAGTGCTATTCAGACAGGGGGAAATCAGCCCCAGCATTTT. Protein product: CSAIQTGGNQPQHF. This chain joins TRBV20-1 and TRBJ1-5; 9 bases are shared with TRBD1. The CDR3 spans 14 residues. The germline CDR1 and CDR2 sequences are DFQATT and SNEGSKA (reference sequence). V gave up 4 bases and J gave up 4 bases; unmatched junction bases: 5.

About this clonotype: The germline gene is not matched at one end of the junction; a read error may be the cause. V usage is TRBV5-1 and J usage is TRBJ1-6; TRBD1 might be the D (5 bases). This CDR3 is built from 14 residues. The germline V gene has CDR1 SGHRS and CDR2 YFSETQ. The CDR3 is CASRVETANSPLHF. The CDR3 region has the DNA TGCGCAAGCAGAGTCGAGACAGCGAATTCACCCCTCCACTTT.

V usage is TRBV7-8 and J usage is TRBJ2-7; 8 bases match TRBD1. CDR1 is SGHVS, CDR2 FQNEAQ, per germline. This CDR3 spans 16 amino acids. V dropped 0 bases and J dropped 5; count of bases not matched to a gene: 9. The CDR3 DNA sequence: TGTGCCAGCAGCTTAGCCGTAGCAGGGGACAGGAACGAGCAGTACTTC. Its translation: CASSLAVAGDRNEQYF.

The chain has TRBV2 and TRBJ2-1; D is uncertain. Trimming left V 8 bases short and J 6 bases short, with 17 bases between. The germline V gene encodes CDR1 SNHLY and CDR2 FYNNEI. This CDR3 comprises 14 residues. As DNA, the CDR3 is TGTGCCAGCGGTAGGAGTGATTACGGCAATGAGCAGTTCTTC. Translated: CASGRSDYGNEQFF.

The chain carries TRBV6-2 or TRBV6-3 and TRBJ2-3; 7 nucleotides line up with TRBD2. Germline values: CDR1 MNHEY, CDR2 SVGEGT. V shed 6 bases and J 5 bases; nucleotides not matched to a gene: 17. This CDR3 has 17 residues. CDR3 DNA sequence: TGTGCCAGCAGAGGGGCTACGGCGGGAGTTCTTAGAGATACGCAGTATTTT. It yields the protein CASRGATAGVLRDTQYF.

This rearrangement joins TRBV6-1 to TRBJ2-3, with D possibly called TRBD1 or TRBD2 (5 bases each). Germline lookup yields CDR1 MNHNS and CDR2 SASEGT. This CDR3 has 13 amino acids. Trimming removed 4 bases from V and 9 bases from J, with 14 bases in between. In DNA, the CDR3 is TGTGCCAGCAGTGGAGAAACCGGGACGACGCAGTATTTT. Amino acids: CASSGETGTTQYF.

This chain joins TRBV20-1 and TRBJ1-2; D is unresolved. The germline gives CDR1 DFQATT, CDR2 SNEGSKA (reference sequence). V was cut by 5 bases and J by 8 bases, with 15 bases left in between. This CDR3 spans 12 amino acids. The chain's CDR3 is CSAGGSSGGYTF. The CDR3 DNA is TGCAGTGCTGGTGGGTCGTCGGGAGGCTACACCTTC.

CDR3 residues: CASSLEGLALSTDTQYF. Written as DNA, the CDR3 is TGTGCCAGCAGCTTAGAAGGACTAGCGCTGAGCACAGATACGCAGTATTTT. The chain uses TRBV7-9 and TRBJ2-3, with TRBD2 matching 9 bases. The CDR3 covers 17 residues. Germline loops: CDR1 SEHNR, CDR2 FQNEAQ (reference sequence). V shed 1 base, J shed 0 bases, and the junction held 5 bases outside the gene matches. Complete variable domain (other parts from reference TRBV7-9 and TRBJ2-3): DTGVSQNPRHKITKRGQNVTFRCDPISEHNRLYWYRQTLGQGPEFLTYFQNEAQLEKSRLLSDRFSAERPKGSFSTLEIQRTEQGDSAMYLCASSLEGLALSTDTQYFGPGTRLTVL.

The table lists this clonotype with a few counts. The V call is TRBV20-1, the J call TRBJ1-5; no reliable D call. CDR1 is DFQATT and CDR2 is SNEGSKA in the germline V gene (reference sequence). The CDR3 runs 14 residues. Between the trimmed V and J ends, which lost 0 bases and 0 bases, there was a span of 6 bases. CDR3 loop: CSARDLNSNQPQHF. CDR3 nucleotides: TGCAGTGCTAGAGATCTCAATAGCAATCAGCCCCAGCATTTT.

Only a few counts were recorded for this clonotype. This chain uses TRBV2 with TRBJ2-7; tentative D call: TRBD1 (6 bases). This CDR3 is 15 amino acids long. Trimming removed 10 bases at V and 5 bases at J, with 24 bases between. Per germline, CDR1 SNHLY and CDR2 FYNNEI. The CDR3 reads CAIRTPGHSKDEQYF. In DNA, the CDR3 is TGTGCCATCCGGACCCCGGGACACTCTAAGGACGAGCAGTACTTC.

The chain carries TRBV19 and TRBJ1-1; TRBD1 is a possible D gene (5 bases). The CDR3 is 15 residues long. Trimming took off 9 bases at V and 3 bases at J, with 20 bases between the two ends. CDR1 and CDR2 (germline): LNHDA, SQIVND (reference sequence). Here the CDR3 DNA reads TGTGCCAGCGCTTCAAGGGGTGGGGGGGACACTGAAGCTTTCTTT. Protein product: CASASRGGGDTEAFF. The full variable domain, its missing parts supplied by reference TRBV19 and TRBJ1-1, is DGGITQSPKYLFRKEGQNVTLSCEQNLNHDAMYWYRQDPGQGLRLIYYSQIVNDFQKGDIAEGYSVSREKKESFPLTVTSAQKNPTAFYLCASASRGGGDTEAFFGQGTRLTVV.

The genes are TRBV4-3 and TRBJ2-3, with 14 bases matching TRBD2. Germline CDR1 is LGHNA and CDR2 is YSLEER. The junction had 8 bases not matched to a gene; V was cut back by 4 bases and J by 2 bases. This CDR3 is 18 amino acids long. The CDR3, as DNA: TGCGCCAGCAGCCCCTCCCGACTAGCGGGAGGGACCACAGATACGCAGTATTTT. Its translation is CASSPSRLAGGTTDTQYF.

The chain recombines TRBV9 with TRBJ2-4, with TRBD2 matching over 13 bases. CDR1 is SGDLS and CDR2 is YYNGEE in the germline V gene. The CDR3 length is 18 residues. V lost 3 bases to trimming and J lost 3 bases; unmatched junction nucleotides: 9. The CDR3 reads CASSEGTSGIFGKNIQYF. The DNA of the CDR3 is TGTGCCAGCAGCGAGGGGACTAGCGGGATCTTCGGCAAAAACATTCAGTACTTC.

The rearrangement links TRBV14 to TRBJ2-3, with D perhaps TRBD1 or TRBD2 (6 bases each). V was clipped by 6 bases and J by 2 bases, with 18 bases between them. The CDR3 is made up of 16 amino acids. Per the germline V gene, CDR1 is SGHDN and CDR2 is FVKESK. DNA for the CDR3: TGTGCCAGCAGTCCGCCATGGGGGGCCCTCACAGATACGCAGTATTTT. Residues: CASSPPWGALTDTQYF.

The rearrangement links TRBV6-2 or TRBV6-3 to TRBJ2-5; 7 nucleotides agree with TRBD2. The CDR3 covers 15 residues. With V trimmed by 6 bases and J by 3 bases, 10 bases remained unmatched. Germline CDR1 MNHEY, CDR2 SVGEGT. Written as DNA, the CDR3 is TGTGCCAGCAGCCCCGCGGGGGTAGGAGAAGAGACCCAGTACTTC. Amino acids: CASSPAGVGEETQYF.

This chain links TRBV24-1 with TRBJ1-2; D not certain. Deletions cut 4 bases from V and 4 bases from J, with 12 bases between. The CDR3 spans 14 residues. Germline loops: CDR1 KGHDR, CDR2 SFDVKD. The CDR3 is CATSDPSRAYGYTF. As DNA, the CDR3 is TGTGCCACCAGTGACCCCTCACGAGCCTATGGCTACACCTTC.